The 17 T cell receptor beta chains below were found in one sample sequenced in a study of vaccination effects on CD4 cells after COVID-19 (dated by TCRdb to between 2020 and 2023). For these TCRs, the target antigens are not known. The ViraFEST assay stimulated PBMC with viral peptide pools and then used TCR sequencing to identify antigen-specific CD4+ T cell clonotypes by expansion. After around ten days of culture, CD4+ T cells were isolated with the EasySep CD4+ T cell isolation kit. The library was made by the immunoSEQ multiplex PCR assay. This immuneACCESS table, as held by TCRdb, lists in-frame sequences with V and J called but not all clones. Of the missing ones, under half trace to an unresolved V gene in checked studies; the others have no known cause. Within this sample are fewer than 25,000 clones, with about 73% of them counted one time only. The ten largest clones add up to approximately 12% of the sample.

The material sequenced was CD4+ T cells from PBMCs cultured with HCoV-229E spike peptides, taken before COVID-19 vaccination. The cell subset or site label, as the study defines it: HCoV-229E spike overlapping peptide pool stimulation. The receptors originated from a human donor who received a COVID-19 vaccine.

The genes are TRBV5-1 and TRBJ2-1; D gene ambiguous. This CDR3 has 13 residues. With 5 bases removed from V and 4 bases from J, the gap between germline ends came to 10 bases. Germline CDR1 reads SGHRS; CDR2 reads YFSETQ. The CDR3 region is CASSIGGYNEQFF. The CDR3 nucleotides read TGCGCCAGCAGTATTGGCGGATACAATGAGCAGTTCTTC.

Only one count was recorded for this clone. V usage is TRBV2 and J usage is TRBJ1-3; no definite D call. V was clipped by 8 bases and J by 0 bases, with 8 bases between them. Germline V gene sequence: CDR1 SNHLY, CDR2 FYNNEI. This CDR3 region has 13 residues. For the CDR3, the DNA is TGTGCCAGCTCCGGTCCCTCTGGAAACACCATATATTTT. Translated, it gives CASSGPSGNTIYF.

This clone has just a few counts. The rearrangement links TRBV24-1 to TRBJ2-1; D is unresolved. CDR3 size: 17 residues. The germline V gene encodes CDR1 KGHDR and CDR2 SFDVKD. V was clipped by 5 bases and J by 12 bases, with 28 bases between them. The CDR3 DNA is TGTGCCACCAGTGTTTCCCCCTATCGTTTCCCCTCCGAAGGGCAGTTCTTC. Protein: CATSVSPYRFPSEGQFF.

In its sample, this clone was seen once. The chain is built from TRBV18 and TRBJ2-7; the D gene is possibly TRBD2 (6 bases). Germline CDR1 and CDR2: KGHSH and LQKENI. Trimming took 1 base from V and 6 from J, leaving 16 bases between them. The CDR3 contains 15 residues. The DNA of the CDR3 is TGTGCCAGCTCACCACACGCCGACTTCGGGAGCGAGCAGTACTTC. Residues: CASSPHADFGSEQYF. Full variable domain (missing parts from reference TRBV18 and TRBJ2-7): NAGVMQNPRHLVRRRGQEARLRCSPMKGHSHVYWYRQLPEEGLKFMVYLQKENIIDESGMPKERFSAEFPKEGPSILRIQQVVRGDSAAYFCASSPHADFGSEQYFGPGTRLTVT.

The rearrangement links TRBV7-2 to TRBJ1-5, with D possibly being TRBD1 (6 bases). The CDR3 has 13 residues. Between the trimmed V and J ends, which lost 6 bases and 3 bases, there was a span of 9 bases. Looked up from germline, CDR1 is SGHTA and CDR2 is FQGNSA. The CDR3 DNA reads as TGTGCCAGCAGTCACAGGGACAATCAGCCCCAGCATTTT. It yields the protein CASSHRDNQPQHF.

The chain uses TRBV14 and TRBJ1-2, with a weak D call TRBD1 (6 bases). V was trimmed by 0 bases and J by 8 bases, leaving 10 bases between them. Looked up from germline, CDR1 is SGHDN and CDR2 is FVKESK. The CDR3 sequence is 13 residues long. The CDR3 spells CASSQDRGYGYTF. CDR3 nucleotide sequence: TGTGCCAGCAGCCAAGACAGGGGATACGGCTACACCTTC.

The chain combines TRBV10-1 with TRBJ2-7; 11 bases are a match to TRBD1. Trimming removed 5 bases from V and 6 bases from J; junction bases left unmatched: 3. Germline V gives CDR1 WNHNN, CDR2 SYGVQD (reference sequence). The CDR3 is made up of 13 amino acids. As DNA, the CDR3 is TGCGCCAGCAGTCCGGGACAGGGGGGCGAGCAGTACTTC. Protein product: CASSPGQGGEQYF.

The CDR3 region has the DNA TGTGCCAGTAGTAACGGACAGAGCCTCTACGAGCAGTACTTC. Translated: CASSNGQSLYEQYF. This chain uses TRBV19 with TRBJ2-7; possibly TRBD1 for D (6 bases). Germline-derived CDR1 and CDR2 are LNHDA and SQIVND (reference sequence). The CDR3 runs 14 residues. Deletions cut 4 bases from V and 3 bases from J, with 13 bases between.

This clone has just a few counts. The CDR3 sequence is CASSSDQQETQYF. For the CDR3, the DNA is TGCGCCAGCAGCTCTGACCAGCAAGAGACCCAGTACTTC. V is TRBV10-1 and J is TRBJ2-5; D ambiguous. The CDR3 is 13 amino acids. The V gene's germline CDR1 is WNHNN and CDR2 SYGVQD (reference sequence). The V end lost 6 bases, the J end lost 2 bases, and 10 bases lay between the germline ends.

This clone was detected only once. The rearrangement joins TRBV30 to TRBJ2-3; TRBD2 matches 8 bases. The J segment lost 8 bases and the V segment lost 2 bases, leaving 6 bases of the junction unmatched. CDR1 and CDR2 (germline): GTSNPN, SVGIG (reference sequence). The CDR3 is 13 residues long. The CDR3: CAWSLAGLSTQYF. CDR3 sequence (DNA): TGTGCCTGGAGTCTAGCGGGCTTGTCTACGCAGTATTTT.

This clone was seen a handful of times. This rearrangement joins TRBV13 to TRBJ2-7; 8 bases fit TRBD2. The CDR3 has 16 residues. J was trimmed by 2 bases and V by 0 bases; bases with no gene match: 6. Looked up from germline, CDR1 is PRHDT and CDR2 is FYEKMQ (reference sequence). CDR3 in DNA: TGTGCCAGCAGCTTAGGTTCCGCGGGGGGTCCCTACGAGCAGTACTTC. Its protein product is CASSLGSAGGPYEQYF. Full variable domain (remainder filled in from reference TRBV13 and TRBJ2-7): AAGVIQSPRHLIKEKRETATLKCYPIPRHDTVYWYQQGPGQDPQFLISFYEKMQSDKGSIPDRFSAQQFSDYHSELNMSSLELGDSALYFCASSLGSAGGPYEQYFGPGTRLTVT.

Only a few counts were recorded for this clone. The chain carries TRBV19 and TRBJ1-2; D might be TRBD1 (5 bases). Trimming took 5 bases from V and 5 from J, leaving 15 bases between them. The germline V gene encodes CDR1 LNHDA and CDR2 SQIVND (reference sequence). This CDR3 has 14 residues. The CDR3 coding sequence is TGTGCCAGTAGTCCCCGGGGGGGACCTTATGGCTACACCTTC. This sequence encodes CASSPRGGPYGYTF.

As concerns this clone: In the same sample, other DNA sequences code for this CDR3. The chain recombines TRBV6-5 with TRBJ1-1; 7 bases agree with TRBD1. The CDR3 is made up of 14 amino acids. The V and J ends lost 5 bases and 1 base, in that order; junction bases with no gene match: 4. CDR1 is MNHEY and CDR2 is SVGAGI in the germline V gene. For the CDR3, the DNA is TGTGCCAGCAGTACTGGGACAGAGAACACTGAAGCTTTCTTT. Translated, it gives CASSTGTENTEAFF.

The chain carries TRBV12-3 or TRBV12-4 and TRBJ1-2; D not certain. The length of the CDR3 is 12 residues. The V and J ends lost 1 base and 4 bases respectively, with 4 bases between them. CDR3 nucleotides: TGTGCCAGCAGTTTAGGAGCCTATGGCTACACCTTC. The encoded protein is CASSLGAYGYTF.

The CDR3 sequence is CASSFSLAGGEETQYF. The CDR3 coding sequence is TGTGCCAGCAGCTTTTCACTAGCGGGGGGGGAAGAGACCCAGTACTTC. The chain employs TRBV11-1 and TRBJ2-5, with TRBD2 identical over 13 bases. V lost 3 bases and J lost 3; bases outside the gene matches: 4. The CDR3 runs 16 residues. In germline, CDR1 is SGHAT, CDR2 FQDESV (reference sequence).

This clone has only one observation. The rearrangement joins TRBV7-2 to TRBJ1-5, with 9 positions matching TRBD1. With 1 base clipped from V and 5 bases from J, the junction kept 9 bases outside the gene matches. Germline V lookup: CDR1 SGHTA, CDR2 FQGNSA. This CDR3 is 17 amino acids long. CDR3 protein: CASSLGTGAVGYQPQHF. The CDR3 DNA reads as TGTGCCAGCAGCTTAGGGACAGGGGCAGTCGGGTATCAGCCCCAGCATTTT. Using reference TRBV7-2 and TRBJ1-5 for the parts outside the CDR3, the full variable domain is GAGVSQSPSNKVTEKGKDVELRCDPISGHTALYWYRQSLGQGLEFLIYFQGNSAPDKSGLPSDRFSAERTGGSVSTLTIQRTQQEDSAVYLCASSLGTGAVGYQPQHFGDGTRLSIL.

The chain couples TRBV2 to TRBJ1-1; D is unclear. Germline V gene sequence: CDR1 SNHLY, CDR2 FYNNEI. Trimming removed 5 bases from V and 1 base from J, with 5 bases in between. The CDR3 has 12 amino acids. The CDR3 protein is CASSPRNTEAFF. The CDR3 DNA is TGTGCCAGCAGTCCCAGGAACACTGAAGCTTTCTTT.